This T cell receptor beta chain was captured in a study of Ad26.COV2.S vaccination and SARS-CoV-2 variants. Study conclusions and caveats: Reported post-vaccination CD8+ and CD4+ T cell responses to spike showed substantial breadth. The study found similar non-spike TCR breadth in vaccine and placebo recipients. It is possible that the TCR breadth and depth analyses underestimated the total T cell responses. Placebo recipients showed lower spike-specific TCR breadth than vaccinees.

V lost 6 bases and J 8 bases, leaving 20 bases between the germline ends. The CDR3 has 15 residues. Germline CDR1 is SNHLY and CDR2 is FYNNEI. Clones were read by immunoSEQ multiplex PCR, and TCRdb kept only the in-frame ones, dropping some. The sample yields about 350,000 clones, 92% seen once. A remark on this clone: Its antigen is unidentified.

This sequence originates from a human donor who had recovered from COVID-19. This chain links TRBV2 with TRBJ2-4, with D perhaps TRBD2 (6 bases). The sample consisted of peripheral blood, taken after recovery from COVID-19. CDR3 sequence (DNA): TGTGCCAGCAGCAAGAGTCCCGGGACTTGGGACATTCAGTACTTC. It translates to CASSKSPGTWDIQYF.